What follows describes a single T cell receptor (beta chain). Its cognate antigen has yet to be identified. The record has no base qualities; no much larger clone is one base away. The meaning of the sample's time point label: cycle 1 day 1 (C1D1), immediately before nivolumab initiation. Every trial patient had relapsed following autologous stem cell transplantation, and prior brentuximab vedotin exposure was what differed among cohorts A, B and C. A total of 50 to 70 patients with relapsed/refractory classical Hodgkin lymphoma made up the trial cohort, and each patient's best overall response was complete response, partial response or progressive disease. Trial patients were treated with single-agent nivolumab in the multi-cohort phase II CheckMate 205 trial. An independent review committee assessed best overall response by applying the 2007 International Working Group response criteria. Trial PBMCs were collected just before the start of nivolumab (C1D1) and during therapy at cycle 2 day 1 and cycle 4 day 1. After peripheral blood was drawn into 8 mL Vacutainer Cell Preparation Tubes, PBMCs were isolated by centrifugation and then cryopreserved.

This record belongs to a study of PD-1 blockade in classical Hodgkin lymphoma (dated by TCRdb to the early 2020s). Describing the broader study: Nivolumab dosing was 3 mg/kg intravenously every 2 weeks, continuing until either disease progression or unacceptable toxicity. The study used TCR beta sequencing and CyTOF to define a peripheral blood immune signature of response to PD-1 blockade in classical Hodgkin lymphoma. Study-wide findings and limitations: A significant rise by C4D1 was seen in CD4+ but not CD8+ TCR diversity (p=0.0027 vs p=0.16), with the rise being most apparent in complete responders (p=0.02). Baseline TCR diversity was reported as lower in newly diagnosed patients than in healthy donors, and lower still in relapsed/refractory patients. Only a single clinical trial cohort was studied, and what caused the repertoire differences, possibly disease activity or prior therapy, remained undefined. Among trial patients, those achieving complete response had baseline diversity similar to that of newly diagnosed patients, while diversity was significantly lower in partial responders and progressors. Patients starting nivolumab less than 1 year after ASCT had lower diversity and were excluded from later analyses to avoid confounding by immune reconstitution.

From the cysteine up to the phenylalanine, the CDR3 has a length of 14 residues. Just the 42-base CDR3 DNA is kept, in frame starting at base 1. The germline V gene (reference sequence) specifies GTSNPN as CDR1 and SVGIG as CDR2. The germline ends are 15 bases apart after V is trimmed by 0 bases and J by 6 bases. Genomic DNA was extracted with the Qiagen DNeasy kit from unsorted PBMCs and from negatively selected CD4+ and CD8+ fractions. TCR beta CDR3 regions were subjected to amplification by immunoSEQ multiplex PCR with primers that anneal to V and J segments. Amplification bias was minimized using a synthetic immune receptor repertoire, and residual bias was removed computationally after sequencing. In the source study's methods: Repertoire diversity was quantified as the Shannon entropy index using custom Python scripts. Unsorted, CD4+ and CD8+ repertoires were analyzed separately, except for combined analyses in which CD4+ and CD8+ sequences were merged in silico. Clonal expansion was defined as at least a 2-fold frequency increase after treatment relative to C1D1, with a pseudocount of 0.5 for undetected baseline clones. Clones with 0 or 1 copy at C1D1 were classified as singleton clones, and clones with 2 or more copies were classified as non-singleton clones. Clones expanded in unsorted samples were annotated as CD4+, CD8+ or unknown by matching protein sequences in sorted samples from the same patient. Diversity changes from C1D1 to C4D1 were tested in paired samples using Wilcoxon tests. In TCRdb, the immuneACCESS table is reduced to in-frame sequences with V and J assigned. These tables do not hold every clone; where another copy was compared, an unresolved V gene accounts for under half, and the others remain unexplained. V and J calls plus clone size are reproduced from that table; the DNA served to infer D and trimming. For this sample there are tens of thousands of clones; around 70% appear just once. The ten largest clones take up 11% of the sample.

This sequence originates from a human donor with classical Hodgkin lymphoma. The chain is made from TRBV30 and TRBJ2-7; the D gene remains uncertain. The sequences come from peripheral blood mononuclear cells (PBMCs), collected at baseline. CDR3 sequence: CAWSVRSGFGEQYF. The DNA reads TGTGCCTGGAGTGTACGGTCCGGGTTTGGCGAGCAGTACTTC.